The text below deals with one TCR beta chain. In the source study's methods: Amplification with reference gene primers provided the estimates of nucleated cell counts. Produced via immunoSEQ multiplex PCR; TCRdb's table is partial and in-frame only. For V, J and clone size, that table is used; D and trimming come from the DNA. Among approximately 110,000 clones, 69% were seen once, and the ten largest hold around 6.3%. The data stem from a study of blood T cell repertoires in COVID-19. About the research overall: Both acute and convalescent COVID-19 samples were obtained from the United States, Italy and Spain. Nucleic acid was either cDNA or gDNA, and it came from T cells, B-cell-depleted T cells, or PBMCs.

Sequencing used peripheral blood. The TCR sequence derives from an elderly man with acute or convalescent COVID-19.

Here the CDR3 reads CASSLGPENSPLHF. CDR3 DNA sequence: TGTGCCAGCAGCTTAGGTCCGGAGAATTCACCCCTCCACTTT. V usage is TRBV7-2 and J usage is TRBJ1-6, with D hard to call. The CDR3 is 14 amino acids. Germline V gene sequence: CDR1 SGHTA, CDR2 FQGNSA. V was cut by 1 base and J by 7 bases, with 8 bases left in between.